The entry below gives a single T cell receptor beta chain sequence along with its context. What antigen it recognizes has not been identified. One end of the junction does not line up with germline, which may come from a read error. These data come from a study of Graves' ophthalmopathy and Graves' hyperthyroidism (dated by TCRdb to the late 2010s). Context from the whole study: Peripheral blood was collected at initial diagnosis, prior to any treatment. To tell Graves' ophthalmopathy apart from Graves' hyperthyroidism, and to predict which patients would progress to ophthalmopathy, the study relied on TCR beta repertoire signatures. T-cell repertoires of thyroid tissue and blood were compared in a handful of hyperthyroidism patients. An independent validation cohort was composed of 18 to 20 hyperthyroidism patients and 17 patients who later progressed from hyperthyroidism to ophthalmopathy. After sampling, hyperthyroidism patients received methimazole starting at 30 mg daily, and ophthalmopathy patients received high-dose intravenous methylprednisolone. To explore V-J signatures that separate ophthalmopathy from hyperthyroidism, a discovery set of about 98 patients was enrolled, consisting of 40 to 45 with ophthalmopathy and roughly 59 with stable hyperthyroidism. In total, 135 blood samples were TCR-sequenced: 40 to 45 ophthalmopathy, roughly 77 hyperthyroidism and some 17 hyperthyroidism-to-ophthalmopathy patients. Overall study results and their limits: No statistical method was used to predetermine the sample size, and group allocation was not hidden from the investigators. In validation, the model predicted ophthalmopathy progression with more than 55% sensitivity and about 73% specificity; some 13 predicted patients were CT-confirmed with GO in a median of approximately six months. Ophthalmopathy was separated from stable hyperthyroidism by the 13-signature model with more than 85% sensitivity and approximately 84% specificity in cross-validation and with 80%/75% in the test set. Most expanded thyroid clonotypes with frequency above 0.001 were also detected in blood, suggesting blood repertoires may reflect the thyroid immune response.

Ophthalmopathy patients were characterized by moderately to severely active disease, a Clinical Activity Score of at least 3, a NOSPECS grade of at least 4, and a disease duration under 3 months. Patients with other autoimmune diseases, uncontrolled infections, pregnancy or lactation were excluded from the study. Diagnosis was based on clinical symptoms, serum thyroxine, TRAb, thyroid ultrasound and orbital computed tomography. Using Ficoll-Paque density gradient centrifugation, PBMCs were isolated from 9 to 10 ml of fresh peripheral blood. Trizol reagent was used to extract the total RNA, and its quality was then checked on an Agilent 2100 Bioanalyzer. For repertoire sequencing, the TCR beta CDR3 regions were amplified from RNA transcripts. A first-round RT-PCR used HTBI primers with the Qiagen OneStep RT-PCR kit, followed by a second-round multiplex PCR, size selection and purification. Libraries were sequenced paired-end with 100 bp reads on an Illumina HiSeq2000. In the source study's methods: SOAPnuke was used to process the reads, throwing out any read that had adapters, had uncalled bases, had a mean Phred below 15, or lacked an exact constant-primer or identifier match. COPE v1.2.5 was used to merge high-quality paired reads. Unique nucleotide sequences were defined as clonotypes and aligned to IMGT TRB V, D and J references using MiTCR v1.1. Only V-J combinations with frequency above 0.0001 were analysed, covering 98% to 99.2% of repertoires. For each V-J combination, a TCR clonal expansion and chaos score was defined as the ratio of F50 clonal expansion to chaos observed in the TCRdist matrix. Welch's t-statistics and random forest were used to reduce the features to around 13 V-J combinations, which were then used as input to a naive Bayes classifier. The similarity between thyroid and blood repertoires was quantified using the Morisita-Horn index. Clones were called with MiXCR by TCRdb after fastp trimmed the public reads at Q25, and only in-frame beta chains were retained. Identical CDR3 proteins give one entry, which carries the most common genes and DNA. TCRdb, not the original authors, processed these V and J calls. The sample yields 300,000 to 400,000 distinct CDR3 sequences; about a sixth were counted once. The top ten clonotypes cover more than 9% of the sample.

Sequences SGDLS (CDR1) and YYNGEE (CDR2) are obtained from the germline V gene. The CDR3 holds 13 amino acids from the cysteine to the phenylalanine. Solely the CDR3 DNA is kept, with 39 bases framed from the first base. Source material: peripheral blood. This clonotype was sampled from an adult man with Graves' ophthalmopathy. The rearranged segments are TRBV9 and TRBJ2-7, with the identity of the D gene unclear. The nucleotide sequence reads as follows: TGTGCCGGCAGCGTAGACACAAACTACGAGCAGTACTTC. Its coded protein is CAGSVDTNYEQYF.